This T cell receptor beta chain came from a study of blood T cell repertoires in COVID-19 (dated by TCRdb to 2020 to 2022). Context from the whole study: Collaborator samples came from the United States, Italy and Spain and covered acute and convalescent phases of COVID-19. Where available, HLA class I and class II types were obtained from metadata supplied by the sample provider rather than from assay-based typing. Sample metadata almost always included a de-identified subject ID, COVID-19 status, age in years and sex. The samples were drawn from two sources: the first 160 participants of the ongoing ImmuneRACE study, and 1,200 or so subjects contributed by 6 global collaborators. The repertoires were made available in a free public database intended to serve as a resource for research on the immune response to SARS-CoV-2. The material from the prospective study consisted of cDNA or gDNA derived from T cells, B-cell-depleted T cells, or PBMCs. Subjects who had been exposed to COVID-19, were actively infected with it, or had recovered from it provided the deeply sampled blood TCRbeta repertoires that made up the dataset. Study-level results and caveats: Clinical and demographic metadata were provided uncurated, with the amount varying by source and participant.

Trimming removed 4 bases from V and 7 bases from J; the gene matches leave 3 bases unexplained. The germline V gene provides CDR1 SGHRS and CDR2 YFSETQ. Counted from cysteine to phenylalanine, this CDR3 has 14 amino acids. Just CDR3 DNA is preserved here, 42 bases in frame from base 1. Whole blood was collected in K2EDTA tubes by collaborating institutions according to the institutions' own protocols. For TCRbeta analysis, collaborator samples were shipped as frozen whole blood, as isolated PBMCs, or as DNA extracted from either sample type. TCRbeta CDR3 regions were amplified from genomic DNA using the immunoSEQ Assay, a bias-controlled multiplex PCR. In the source study's methods: Nucleated cell counts per sample were estimated from amplification of reference gene primers within the assay. To quantify the absolute abundance of each unique TCRbeta CDR3 rearrangement, sequence reads were collapsed and filtered. For each sample, productive Simpson clonality was calculated as the square root of Simpson's diversity index across productive rearrangements. Entries here come from immuneACCESS through TCRdb and include only in-frame sequences with V and J called. Some clones fail to appear in such tables; in the studies checked, an unresolved V gene covers under half of the shortfall, and the cause of the remainder is unknown. Clonal size and the V and J genes are those of that table, whereas D and trimming came from the DNA. Across this sample there are about 220,000 clones, with 84% seen only once. Of the sample, about 20% falls within the top ten clones.

A word on this clone: Its antigen remains unidentified. Nothing much larger sits one base from this clone, and base qualities are not available.

Specimen: peripheral blood. This clonotype was sampled from a man aged 25 to 40 with active or convalescent COVID-19. Recombination joined TRBV5-1 with TRBJ1-6; TRBD1 matches 9 bases in the middle. The nucleotide sequence is given as TGCGCCAGCAGCCTAGGGACAGGGAATTCACCCCTCCACTTT. This sequence encodes CASSLGTGNSPLHF.